Described below is a single T cell receptor beta chain sequence and its context. Its ends do not fully match the called genes, so a read error is possible. CDR3 length equals 13 residues. CDR1 and CDR2 (germline): SGHRS, YFSETQ. These data originate in a study of blood T cell repertoires in COVID-19. Looking at the study overall: Spain, Italy and the United States supplied samples that represented acute and convalescent COVID-19. PBMCs, B-cell-depleted T cells, or T cells provided the cDNA or gDNA that made up the material.

Original analysis: Amplification from reference gene primers served as the basis for estimated nucleated cell counts. The data were produced by immunoSEQ multiplex PCR, yet TCRdb's version contains in-frame clones alone and is incomplete. V, J and clone size are those of that table, while D and trimming were read from the DNA. This table holds 100,000 to 120,000 clones, around 76% found once. The sample was peripheral blood. This receptor was obtained from an elderly woman with acute or convalescent COVID-19. The chain recombines TRBV5-1 with TRBJ1-5; the D gene is possibly TRBD1 (6 bases). The CDR3 bases are TGCGCCAGCAGTTTGGGGGCGAATCAGCCCCAGCATTTT. Amino acid sequence: CASSLGANQPQHF.